A selection of T cell receptor beta chains follows, all from one sample in a study of T cell changes during pregnancy in multiple sclerosis. The protocol was immunoSEQ multiplex PCR, while the TCRdb copy is restricted to in-frame clones and leaves out a portion. Of roughly 40,000 clones listed, about 91% are singletons. The sample consisted of CD8+ T cells from peripheral blood mononuclear cells, taken before pregnancy. All receptors come from a female donor with multiple sclerosis, enrolled in a pregnancy study. CDR3s include the opening cysteine and the closing phenylalanine or tryptophan. The D gene is left open where the match is weak. The size entry is marked missing in some rows and otherwise reads once, few, many or a size class.

v_call,j_call,clone_size,d_call,cdr3_nt,cdr3_aa
TRBV10-3,TRBJ2-1,-,-,TGTGCCATCAGTGTAGGTGGTAGGGGTTCAAAGCAGTTCTTC,CAISVGGRGSKQFF
TRBV10-1,TRBJ1-4,-,-,TGCGCCAGCGCCTCCGGACAGTTCGGCTCAACTAATGAAAAACTGTTTTTT,CASASGQFGSTNEKLFF
TRBV5-1,TRBJ2-2,once,TRBD1,TGCGCCAGCAGCTGGACAGGGGTGGACACCGGGGAGCTGTTTTTT,CASSWTGVDTGELFF
TRBV7-2,TRBJ1-4,-,TRBD1,TGTGCCAGCAGCTCCTACTTATCAGGGGGCGAGGAAAAACTGTTTTTT,CASSSYLSGGEEKLFF
TRBV4-2,TRBJ2-7,-,TRBD2,TGTGCCAGCAGCCAAGAGCGGGGGACTTTCCTAGAGCAGTACTTC,CASSQERGTFLEQYF
TRBV4-3,TRBJ2-6,-,-,TGCGCCAGCAGCCAAGATGTGAGCTCTGGGGCCAACGTCCTGACTTTC,CASSQDVSSGANVLTF
TRBV9,TRBJ2-3,-,-,TGTGCCAGCAGCGTAGGGTTACCCGGGGATACGCAGTATTTT,CASSVGLPGDTQYF
TRBV5-5,TRBJ2-7,-,-,TGTGCCAGCAGCTTGGCCAGGGGCAGATACTACGAGCAGTACTTC,CASSLARGRYYEQYF
TRBV9,TRBJ2-1,-,TRBD2,TGTGCCAGCAGCGCGTATGGACTAGCGGGAGGGAGAGATGAGCAGTTCTTC,CASSAYGLAGGRDEQFF
TRBV29-1,TRBJ2-7,-,TRBD1,TGCAGCGTTGGCGGGACAGGGTCCTACAGGGAGCAGTACTTC,CSVGGTGSYREQYF
TRBV21-1,TRBJ1-5,few,-,TGTGCCAGCAGCAAAGGGGTAGCCTATCAGCCCCAGCATTTT,CASSKGVAYQPQHF